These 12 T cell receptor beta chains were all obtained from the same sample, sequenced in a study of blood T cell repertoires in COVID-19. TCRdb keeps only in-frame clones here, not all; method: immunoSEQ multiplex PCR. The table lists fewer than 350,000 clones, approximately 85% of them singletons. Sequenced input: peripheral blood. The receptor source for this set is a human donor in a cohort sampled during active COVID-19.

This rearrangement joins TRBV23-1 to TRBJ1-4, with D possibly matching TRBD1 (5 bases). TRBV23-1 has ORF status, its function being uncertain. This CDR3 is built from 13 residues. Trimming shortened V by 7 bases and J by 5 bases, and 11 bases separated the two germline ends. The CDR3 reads CASTDRPNEKLFF. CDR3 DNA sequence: TGCGCCAGCACCGACAGACCAAATGAAAAACTGTTTTTT.

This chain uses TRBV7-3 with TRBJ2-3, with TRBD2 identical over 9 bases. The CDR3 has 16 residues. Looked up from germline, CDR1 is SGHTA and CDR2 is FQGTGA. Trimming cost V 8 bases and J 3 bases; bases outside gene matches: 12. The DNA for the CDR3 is TGTGCCAGCTCTCTAGGTCGGCTAGCGGGGACAGATACGCAGTATTTT. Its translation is CASSLGRLAGTDTQYF.

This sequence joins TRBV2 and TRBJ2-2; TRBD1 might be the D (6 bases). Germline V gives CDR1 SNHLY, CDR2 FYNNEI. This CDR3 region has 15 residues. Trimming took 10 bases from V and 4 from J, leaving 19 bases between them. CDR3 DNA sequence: TGTGCCATTACCGAGGCAGGGGTCGTCACCGGGGAGCTGTTTTTT. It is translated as CAITEAGVVTGELFF.

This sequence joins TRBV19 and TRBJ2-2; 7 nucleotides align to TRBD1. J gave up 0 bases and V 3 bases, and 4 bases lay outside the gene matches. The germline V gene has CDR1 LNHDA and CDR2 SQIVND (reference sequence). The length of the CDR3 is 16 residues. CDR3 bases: TGTGCCAGTAGTATCTTGGGACAGACGAACACCGGGGAGCTGTTTTTT. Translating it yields CASSILGQTNTGELFF.

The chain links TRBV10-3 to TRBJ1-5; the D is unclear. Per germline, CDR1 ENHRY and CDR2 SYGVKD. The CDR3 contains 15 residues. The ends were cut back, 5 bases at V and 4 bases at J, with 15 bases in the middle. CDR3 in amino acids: CAISPDIEVNQPQHF. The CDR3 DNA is TGTGCCATCAGTCCAGACATCGAAGTGAATCAGCCCCAGCATTTT.

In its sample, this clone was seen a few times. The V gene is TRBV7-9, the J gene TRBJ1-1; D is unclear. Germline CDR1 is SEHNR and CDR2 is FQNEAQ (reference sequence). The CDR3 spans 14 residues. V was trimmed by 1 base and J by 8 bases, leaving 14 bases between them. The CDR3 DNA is TGTGCCAGCAGCTTAGTGGTCACTGTAGCGGAAGCTTTCTTT. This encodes CASSLVVTVAEAFF.

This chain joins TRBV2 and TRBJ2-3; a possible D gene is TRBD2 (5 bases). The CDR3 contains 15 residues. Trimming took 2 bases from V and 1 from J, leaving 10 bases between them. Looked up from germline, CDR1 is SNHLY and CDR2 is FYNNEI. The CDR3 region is CASSENWGGTDTQYF. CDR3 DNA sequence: TGTGCCAGCAGTGAAAACTGGGGAGGCACAGATACGCAGTATTTT.

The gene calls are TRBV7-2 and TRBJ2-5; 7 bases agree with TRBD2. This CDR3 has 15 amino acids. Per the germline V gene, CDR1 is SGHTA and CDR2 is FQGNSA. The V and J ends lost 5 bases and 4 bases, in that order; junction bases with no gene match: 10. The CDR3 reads CASSKSGTPLETQYF. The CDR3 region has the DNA TGTGCCAGCAGCAAGAGCGGGACCCCATTAGAGACCCAGTACTTC.

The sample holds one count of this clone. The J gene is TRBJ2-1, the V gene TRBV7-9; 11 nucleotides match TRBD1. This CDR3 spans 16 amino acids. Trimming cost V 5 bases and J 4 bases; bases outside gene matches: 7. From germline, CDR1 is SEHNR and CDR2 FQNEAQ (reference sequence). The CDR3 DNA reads TGTGCCAGCAGCCGGGGACAGGGGGTTAATTACAATGAGCAGTTCTTC. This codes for CASSRGQGVNYNEQFF.

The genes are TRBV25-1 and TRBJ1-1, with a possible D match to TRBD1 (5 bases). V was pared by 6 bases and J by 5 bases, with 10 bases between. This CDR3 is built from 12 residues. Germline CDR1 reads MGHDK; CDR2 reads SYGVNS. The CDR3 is CASSFGGTEAFF. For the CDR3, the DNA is TGTGCCAGCAGCTTCGGGGGGACTGAAGCTTTCTTT.

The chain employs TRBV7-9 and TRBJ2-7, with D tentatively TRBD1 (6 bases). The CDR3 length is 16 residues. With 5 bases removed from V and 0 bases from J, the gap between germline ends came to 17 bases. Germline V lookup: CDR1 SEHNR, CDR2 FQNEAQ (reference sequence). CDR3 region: CASSPVPGTSSYEQYF. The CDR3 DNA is TGTGCCAGCAGCCCCGTTCCCGGGACAAGCTCCTACGAGCAGTACTTC.

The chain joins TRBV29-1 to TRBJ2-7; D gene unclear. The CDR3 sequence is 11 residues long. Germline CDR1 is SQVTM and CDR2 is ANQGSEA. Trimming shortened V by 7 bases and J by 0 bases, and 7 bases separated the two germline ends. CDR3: CSAQFSYEQYF. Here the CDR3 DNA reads TGCAGCGCTCAATTCTCCTACGAGCAGTACTTC.